There are a few counts of the clone carrying this T cell receptor (beta chain). What it recognizes is unknown. Amplification used 60 Vbeta primers and 13 Jbeta primers. Sequenced by immunoSEQ multiplex PCR; TCRdb stores in-frame clones only, minus some. The top ten hold 2.5% to 3.5% of the sample, which has 150,000 or so clones, less than 65% seen once. The CDR3 contains 16 residues. The V gene's germline CDR1 is MNHNS and CDR2 SASEGT. J lost 7 bases, V lost 3 bases, and 10 bases had no gene match. These data belong to a study of cytomegalovirus exposure and HLA in healthy donors. Study-wide findings and caveats: Both high specificity and high sensitivity reportedly marked the classifier's diagnosis of cytomegalovirus status. Several V segments, TRBV6-2 and TRBV6-3 among them, could not be told apart and were dropped.

Sequenced material: PBMCs. This receptor was taken from a woman between 25 and 40 years old in good health and CMV-seropositive. V gene TRBV6-1 combines with J gene TRBJ1-5; 9 nucleotides match TRBD1. CDR3 sequence reads: CASSEWSQGAGQPQHF. Here the CDR3 DNA reads TGTGCCAGCAGTGAGTGGTCACAGGGGGCGGGACAGCCCCAGCATTTT.